Below, one TCR beta chain is given with its context. Its antigen remains unidentified. As every portion of the isolated RNA was reverse transcribed, the sequencing read expressed TCRB transcripts. Libraries were prepared by immunoSEQ multiplex PCR; TCRdb keeps only in-frame clonotypes and omits some of them. This sample has about 360,000 clones, with around 12% found just once. These data are taken from a study of beta chain features in type 1 diabetes. Study outcomes and limitations: Naive, central memory and regulatory TCRB repertoires appeared more similar among patients than healthy donors.

The CDR3 loop spans 14 amino acids. Trimming left V 4 bases short and J 0 bases short, with 10 bases between. Germline V lookup: CDR1 SGHRS, CDR2 YFSETQ. CD45RO/CCR7/CD25/CD127/CD95/CD27 sorting isolated CD4+ naive, central memory, regulatory and stem cell-like memory cells. This chain links TRBV5-1 with TRBJ1-1; D possibly corresponds to TRBD1 (5 bases). The receptor comes from a man between 18 and 29 years old in good health. Sequenced: naive CD4+ T cells from blood. The CDR3 loop reads CASSDQTVNTEAFF. The CDR3 DNA sequence: TGCGCCAGCAGCGACCAGACAGTGAACACTGAAGCTTTCTTT.